This T cell receptor beta chain was sequenced in a study of monozygotic twins with inflammatory bowel disease. Broader study findings: On the inverse Simpson index, IBD patients scored lower for TCRbeta diversity than healthy co-twins.

The germline CDR1 and CDR2 sequences are MGHRA and YSYEKL. The CDR3 loop spans 16 amino acids. Notes on this clonotype: Its antigen is not known.

No DNA is given; TCRdb re-called the 5' RACE reads and lists each CDR3 protein once. The sample totals about 380,000 distinct CDR3 sequences. This clonotype was obtained from a human donor with ulcerative colitis or Crohn's disease, or a healthy co-twin of an affected twin (not recorded which). Specimen: blood. The chain uses TRBV4-1 and TRBJ1-6. The CDR3 loop reads CASSQVNSVTNSPLHF.